The next 4 T cell receptor beta chains were all read from a single sample in a study of beta chain features in type 1 diabetes. Study-level results: A moderate, significant TCRB CDR3 shortening appeared in type 1 diabetes across four CD4+ subsets.

These receptors lack a known antigen. Sequencing targeted expressed TCRB transcripts, as all isolated RNA had been reverse transcribed. Some clones are missing from TCRdb's copy, which holds only in-frame ones; the method was immunoSEQ multiplex PCR. Of around 250,000 clones in the sample, approximately 15% were seen once. Sequencing was performed on naive CD4+ T cells from blood. Receptor source: a man aged 25 to 40 with type 1 diabetes.

This clone was picked up a small number of times. The chain links TRBV6-6 to TRBJ1-2; D might be TRBD1 (6 bases). The CDR3 has 15 residues. The V and J ends lost 3 bases and 0 bases respectively, with 11 bases between them. CDR1 is MNHNY, CDR2 SVGAGI, per germline (reference sequence). CDR3 nucleotide sequence: TGTGCCAGCAGTTATACAGGGAAATCTAACTATGGCTACACCTTC. Its translation is CASSYTGKSNYGYTF.

The sample holds a few counts of this clone. V is TRBV4-1 and J is TRBJ2-1; maybe TRBD2 (7 bases). Germline-derived CDR1 and CDR2 are MGHRA and YSYEKL. The CDR3 consists of 12 residues. Trimming removed 6 bases from V and 14 bases from J, with 17 bases in between. The CDR3 here is CASRGSGGAKFF. The CDR3 bases are TGCGCCAGCAGAGGAAGTGGGGGGGCCAAGTTCTTC.

V usage is TRBV5-1 and J usage is TRBJ2-3; D perhaps matches TRBD2 (6 bases). The V gene lost 0 bases and the J gene lost 3 bases, with 11 bases spanning the gap. Germline V lookup: CDR1 SGHRS, CDR2 YFSETQ. This CDR3 contains 15 residues. CDR3 amino acids: CASSLGGRETDTQYF. CDR3 in DNA: TGCGCCAGCAGCTTGGGGGGCCGGGAGACAGATACGCAGTATTTT.

V gene TRBV5-1 combines with J gene TRBJ2-4; weak D call: TRBD2 (6 bases). There are 11 residues in the CDR3. Trimming shortened V by 5 bases and J by 9 bases, and 9 bases separated the two germline ends. CDR1 is SGHRS and CDR2 is YFSETQ in the germline V gene. The CDR3: CASREEGIQYF. DNA for the CDR3: TGCGCCAGCAGGGAGGAGGGCATTCAGTACTTC.